This T cell receptor beta chain derives from a study of shared clonotypes between healthy human individuals. Whole-study context: CD8 memory received one plate per donor, CD8 naive two, CD4 memory three and CD4 naive three. Study results and limitations: Several donors showed sharing of about 4.6% of naive CD4 clonotypes. Even with large depth, rarefaction showed that sorted-subset sequencing was incomplete.

In regard to this clone: Its antigen is still unknown.

CD8 cells classed as naive were CD45RO-negative and positively selected for CCR7, excluding terminally differentiated effector memory CD45RA+ cells. TCRdb's table, derived via immunoSEQ multiplex PCR, lists solely in-frame clones and lacks some. There are millions of clones in the sample; just over 90% occur only once, and more than 1.5% lies in the top ten. The ends lost 0 bases at V and 0 bases at J; junction bases unmatched: 6. CDR3 length equals 18 residues. CDR1 is SGDLS, CDR2 YYNGEE, per germline. The sample taken for sequencing was naive CD8+ T cells from PBMCs. This sequence originates from a man younger than 35 in good health. Some clones in this sample may be carry-over from other donors' samples. The chain uses TRBV9 and TRBJ2-2; 9 bases map to TRBD2. The CDR3 here is CASSVALSGRTNTGELFF. In DNA form, the CDR3 reads TGTGCCAGCAGCGTAGCATTGAGCGGGAGGACGAACACCGGGGAGCTGTTTTTT. The full variable domain, rest sourced from reference TRBV9 and TRBJ2-2, is DSGVTQTPKHLITATGQRVTLRCSPRSGDLSVYWYQQSLDQGLQFLIQYYNGEERAKGNILERFSAQQFPDLHSELNLSSLELGDSALYFCASSVALSGRTNTGELFFGEGSRLTVL.